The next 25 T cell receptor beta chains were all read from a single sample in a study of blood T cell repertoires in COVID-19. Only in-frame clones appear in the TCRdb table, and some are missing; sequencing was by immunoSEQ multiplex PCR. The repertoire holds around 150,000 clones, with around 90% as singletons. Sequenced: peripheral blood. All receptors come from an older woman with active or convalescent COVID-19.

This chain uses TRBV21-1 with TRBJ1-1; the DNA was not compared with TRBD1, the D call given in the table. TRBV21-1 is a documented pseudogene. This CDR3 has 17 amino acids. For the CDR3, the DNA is TGTGCCAGCAGACCCCCGGGACAGGCTCTAGAGAACACTGAAGCTTTCTTT. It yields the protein CASRPPGQALENTEAFF.

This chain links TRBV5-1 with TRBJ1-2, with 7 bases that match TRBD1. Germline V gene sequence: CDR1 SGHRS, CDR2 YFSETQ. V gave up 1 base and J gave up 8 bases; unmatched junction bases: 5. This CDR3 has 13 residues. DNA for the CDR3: TGCGCCAGCAGCTTGAGGCAGGGGGGAGGCTACACCTTC. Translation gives CASSLRQGGGYTF. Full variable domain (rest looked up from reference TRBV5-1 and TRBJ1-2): KAGVTQTPRYLIKTRGQQVTLSCSPISGHRSVSWYQQTPGQGLQFLFEYFSETQRNKGNFPGRFSGRQFSNSRSEMNVSTLELGDSALYLCASSLRQGGGYTFGSGTRLTVV.

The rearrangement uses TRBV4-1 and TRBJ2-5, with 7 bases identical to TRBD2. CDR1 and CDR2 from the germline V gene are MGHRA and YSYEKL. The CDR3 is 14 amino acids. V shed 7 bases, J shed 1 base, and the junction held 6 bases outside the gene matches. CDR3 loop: CASTAGDLQETQYF. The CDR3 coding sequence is TGCGCCAGCACTGCGGGGGACCTCCAAGAGACCCAGTACTTC.

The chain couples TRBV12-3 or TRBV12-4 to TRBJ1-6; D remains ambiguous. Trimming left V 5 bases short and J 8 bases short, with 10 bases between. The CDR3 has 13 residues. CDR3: CASSQTEDSPLHF. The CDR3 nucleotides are TGTGCCAGCAGTCAAACAGAAGATTCACCCCTCCACTTT.

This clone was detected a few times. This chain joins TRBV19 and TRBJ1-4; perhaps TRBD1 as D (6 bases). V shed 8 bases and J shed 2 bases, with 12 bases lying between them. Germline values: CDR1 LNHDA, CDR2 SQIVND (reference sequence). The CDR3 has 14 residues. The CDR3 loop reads CASSKGVTNEKLFF. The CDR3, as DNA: TGTGCCAGTTCGAAGGGGGTTACTAATGAAAAACTGTTTTTT.

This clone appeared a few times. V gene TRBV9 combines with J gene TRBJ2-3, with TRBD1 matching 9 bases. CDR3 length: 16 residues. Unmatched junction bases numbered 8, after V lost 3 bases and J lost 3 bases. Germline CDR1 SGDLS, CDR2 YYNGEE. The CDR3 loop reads CASSEPGQGVTDTQYF. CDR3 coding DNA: TGTGCCAGCAGCGAACCGGGACAGGGTGTTACAGATACGCAGTATTTT. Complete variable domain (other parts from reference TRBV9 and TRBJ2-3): DSGVTQTPKHLITATGQRVTLRCSPRSGDLSVYWYQQSLDQGLQFLIQYYNGEERAKGNILERFSAQQFPDLHSELNLSSLELGDSALYFCASSEPGQGVTDTQYFGPGTRLTVL.

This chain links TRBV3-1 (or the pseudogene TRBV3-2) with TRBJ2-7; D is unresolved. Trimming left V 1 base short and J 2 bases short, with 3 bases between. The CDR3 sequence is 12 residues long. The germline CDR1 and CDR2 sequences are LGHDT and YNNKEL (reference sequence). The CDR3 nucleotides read TGTGCCAGCAGCCAAGCTACCTACGAGCAGTACTTC. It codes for CASSQATYEQYF.

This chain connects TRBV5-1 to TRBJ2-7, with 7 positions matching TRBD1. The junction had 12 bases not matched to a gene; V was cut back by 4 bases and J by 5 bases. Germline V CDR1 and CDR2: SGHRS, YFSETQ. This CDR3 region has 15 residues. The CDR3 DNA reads TGCGCCAGCAGCAGAGTCGGGACAGAGGTCCACGAGCAGTACTTC. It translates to CASSRVGTEVHEQYF.

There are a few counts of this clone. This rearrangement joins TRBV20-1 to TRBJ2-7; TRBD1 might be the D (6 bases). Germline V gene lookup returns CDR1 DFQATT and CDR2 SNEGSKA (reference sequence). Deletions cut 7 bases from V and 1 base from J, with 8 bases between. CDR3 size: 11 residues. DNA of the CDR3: TGCAGTGTTGGACAGTCCTACGAGCAGTACTTC. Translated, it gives CSVGQSYEQYF.

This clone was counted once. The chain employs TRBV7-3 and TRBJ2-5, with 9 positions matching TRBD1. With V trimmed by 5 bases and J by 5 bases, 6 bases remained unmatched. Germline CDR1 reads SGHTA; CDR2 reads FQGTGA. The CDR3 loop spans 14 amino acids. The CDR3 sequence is CASSRTGASETQYF. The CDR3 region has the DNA TGTGCCAGCAGCCGGACAGGGGCGTCGGAGACCCAGTACTTC.

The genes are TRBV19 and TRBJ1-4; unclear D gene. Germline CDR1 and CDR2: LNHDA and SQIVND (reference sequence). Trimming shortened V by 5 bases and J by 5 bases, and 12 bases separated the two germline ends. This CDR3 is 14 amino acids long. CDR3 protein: CASSFTVTNEKLFF. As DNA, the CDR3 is TGTGCCAGTAGTTTCACAGTGACCAATGAAAAACTGTTTTTT.

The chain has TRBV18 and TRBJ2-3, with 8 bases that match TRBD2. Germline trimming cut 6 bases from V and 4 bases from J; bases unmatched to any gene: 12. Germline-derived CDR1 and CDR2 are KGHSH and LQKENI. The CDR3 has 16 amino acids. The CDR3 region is CASSTRGKAGADTQYF. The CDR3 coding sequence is TGTGCCAGCTCGACCAGGGGCAAAGCGGGGGCAGATACGCAGTATTTT.

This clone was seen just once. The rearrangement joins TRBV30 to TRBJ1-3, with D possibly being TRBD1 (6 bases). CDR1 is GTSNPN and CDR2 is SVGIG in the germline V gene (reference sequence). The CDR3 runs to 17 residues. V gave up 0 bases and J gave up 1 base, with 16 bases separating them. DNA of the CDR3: TGTGCCTGGAGTGTACGATTCAGGGGAATGTCTGGAAACACCATATATTTT. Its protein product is CAWSVRFRGMSGNTIYF.

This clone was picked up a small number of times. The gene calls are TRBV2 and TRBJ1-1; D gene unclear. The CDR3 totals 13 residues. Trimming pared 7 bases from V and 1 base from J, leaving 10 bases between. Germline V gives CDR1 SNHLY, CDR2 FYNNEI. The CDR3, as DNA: TGTGCCAGCACCCGGAGGGAGAACACTGAAGCTTTCTTT. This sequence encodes CASTRRENTEAFF.

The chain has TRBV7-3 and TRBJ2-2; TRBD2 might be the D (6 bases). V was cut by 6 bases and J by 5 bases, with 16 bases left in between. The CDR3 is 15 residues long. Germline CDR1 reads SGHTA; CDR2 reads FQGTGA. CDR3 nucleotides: TGTGCCAGCAGTATGGACCGGGCGGGGACCGGGGAGCTGTTTTTT. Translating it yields CASSMDRAGTGELFF.

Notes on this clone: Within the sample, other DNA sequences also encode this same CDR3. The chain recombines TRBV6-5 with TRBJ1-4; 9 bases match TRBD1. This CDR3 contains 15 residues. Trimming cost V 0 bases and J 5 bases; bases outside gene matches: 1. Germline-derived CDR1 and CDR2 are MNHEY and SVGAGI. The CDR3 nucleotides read TGTGCCAGCAGTTACTCCGGGACAGGGAATGAAAAACTGTTTTTT. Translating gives CASSYSGTGNEKLFF.

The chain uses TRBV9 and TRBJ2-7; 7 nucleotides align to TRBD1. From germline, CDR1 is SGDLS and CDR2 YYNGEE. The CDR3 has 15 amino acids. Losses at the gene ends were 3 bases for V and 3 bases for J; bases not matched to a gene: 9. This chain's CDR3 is CASSATPGTDYEQYF. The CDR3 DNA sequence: TGTGCCAGCAGCGCGACCCCCGGGACAGACTACGAGCAGTACTTC.

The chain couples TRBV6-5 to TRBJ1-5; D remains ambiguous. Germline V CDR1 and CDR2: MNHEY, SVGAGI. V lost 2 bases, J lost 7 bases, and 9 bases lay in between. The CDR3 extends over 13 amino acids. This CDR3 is CASSYREGQPQHF. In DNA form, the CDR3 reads TGTGCCAGCAGTTACAGGGAGGGCCAGCCCCAGCATTTT.

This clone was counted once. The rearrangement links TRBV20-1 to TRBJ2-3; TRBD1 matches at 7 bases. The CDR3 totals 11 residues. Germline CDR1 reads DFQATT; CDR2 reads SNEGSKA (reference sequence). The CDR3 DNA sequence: TGCAGGGCAGGGGGTAGGGATACGCAGTATTTT. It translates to CRAGGRDTQYF.

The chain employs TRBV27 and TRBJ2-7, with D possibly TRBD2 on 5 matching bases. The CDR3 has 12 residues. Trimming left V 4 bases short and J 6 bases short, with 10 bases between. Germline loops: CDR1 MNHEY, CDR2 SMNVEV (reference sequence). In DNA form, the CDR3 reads TGTGCCAGCAGTTCCGGACTGAGCGAGCAGTACTTC. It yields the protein CASSSGLSEQYF.

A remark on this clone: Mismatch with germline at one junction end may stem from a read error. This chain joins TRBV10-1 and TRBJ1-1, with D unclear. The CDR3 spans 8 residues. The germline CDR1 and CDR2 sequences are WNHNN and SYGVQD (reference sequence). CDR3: CASLQRGF. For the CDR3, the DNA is TGCGCCAGCTTACAAAGAGGCTTT.

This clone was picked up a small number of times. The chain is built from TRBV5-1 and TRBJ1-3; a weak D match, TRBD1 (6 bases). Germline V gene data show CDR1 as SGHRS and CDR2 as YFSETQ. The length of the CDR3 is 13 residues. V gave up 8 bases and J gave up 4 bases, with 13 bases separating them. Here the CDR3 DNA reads TGCGCCAGTACAGGGCACCAAGGAAACACCATATATTTT. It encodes CASTGHQGNTIYF.

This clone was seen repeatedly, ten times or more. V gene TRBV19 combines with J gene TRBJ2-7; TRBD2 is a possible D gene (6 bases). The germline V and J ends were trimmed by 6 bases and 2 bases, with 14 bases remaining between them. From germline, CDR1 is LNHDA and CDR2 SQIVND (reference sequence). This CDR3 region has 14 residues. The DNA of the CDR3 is TGTGCCAGTAGGCCGGGACGGGAGACCTACGAGCAGTACTTC. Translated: CASRPGRETYEQYF.

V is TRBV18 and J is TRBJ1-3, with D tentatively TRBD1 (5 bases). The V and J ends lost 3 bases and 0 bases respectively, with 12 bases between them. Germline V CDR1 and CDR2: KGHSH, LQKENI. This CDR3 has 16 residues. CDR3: CASSPPGLFSGNTIYF. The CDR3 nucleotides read TGTGCCAGCTCACCCCCGGGACTCTTCTCTGGAAACACCATATATTTT.

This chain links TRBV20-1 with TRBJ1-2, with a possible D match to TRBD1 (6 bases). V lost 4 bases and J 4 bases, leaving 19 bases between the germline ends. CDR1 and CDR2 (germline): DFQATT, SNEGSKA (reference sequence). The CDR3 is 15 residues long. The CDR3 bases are TGCAGTGCTACTGAGGGGGGAAGTCAGTCCTATGGCTACACCTTC. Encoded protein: CSATEGGSQSYGYTF.